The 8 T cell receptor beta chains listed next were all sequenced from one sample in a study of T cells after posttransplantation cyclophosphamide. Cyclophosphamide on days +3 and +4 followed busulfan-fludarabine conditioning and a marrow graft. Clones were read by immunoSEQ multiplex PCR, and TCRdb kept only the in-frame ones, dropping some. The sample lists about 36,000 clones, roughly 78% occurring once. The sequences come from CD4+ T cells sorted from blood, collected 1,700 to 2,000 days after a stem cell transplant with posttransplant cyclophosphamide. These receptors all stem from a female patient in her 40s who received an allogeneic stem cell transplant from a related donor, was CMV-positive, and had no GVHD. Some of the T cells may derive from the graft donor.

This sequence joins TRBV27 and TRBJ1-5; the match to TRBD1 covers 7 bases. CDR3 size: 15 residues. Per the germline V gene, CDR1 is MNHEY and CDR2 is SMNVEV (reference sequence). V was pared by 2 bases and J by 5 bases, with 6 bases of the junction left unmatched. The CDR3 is CASSLNRGWDQPQHF. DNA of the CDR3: TGTGCCAGCAGTTTAAACAGGGGCTGGGATCAGCCCCAGCATTTT.

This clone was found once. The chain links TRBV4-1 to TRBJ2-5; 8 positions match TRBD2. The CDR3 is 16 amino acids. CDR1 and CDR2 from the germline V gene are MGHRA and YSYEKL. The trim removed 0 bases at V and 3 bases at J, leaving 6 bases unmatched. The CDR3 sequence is CASSQDLYGGEETQYF. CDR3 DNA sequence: TGCGCCAGCAGCCAAGACCTTTACGGGGGGGAAGAGACCCAGTACTTC.

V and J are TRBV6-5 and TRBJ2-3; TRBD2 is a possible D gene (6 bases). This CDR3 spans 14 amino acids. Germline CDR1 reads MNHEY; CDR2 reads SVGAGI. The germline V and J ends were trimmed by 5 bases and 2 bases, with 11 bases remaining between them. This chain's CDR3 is CASSVAEATDTQYF. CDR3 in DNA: TGTGCCAGCAGTGTAGCGGAAGCCACAGATACGCAGTATTTT.

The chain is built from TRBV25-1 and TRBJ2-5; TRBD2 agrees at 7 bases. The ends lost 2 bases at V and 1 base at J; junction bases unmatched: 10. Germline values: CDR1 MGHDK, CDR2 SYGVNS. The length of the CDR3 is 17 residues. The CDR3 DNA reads TGTGCCAGCAGTGAACGCCGGGACCGGGGGGTCCAAGAGACCCAGTACTTC. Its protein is CASSERRDRGVQETQYF.

DNA for the CDR3: TGTGCCAGCTGGGGGGTAGGGTTAAGTTCACCCCTCCACTTT. It yields the protein CASWGVGLSSPLHF. The V gene is TRBV6-1, the J gene TRBJ1-6, with D maybe TRBD1 (5 bases). From germline, CDR1 is MNHNS and CDR2 SASEGT. The CDR3 has 14 amino acids. Trimming left V 8 bases short and J 9 bases short, with 17 bases between.

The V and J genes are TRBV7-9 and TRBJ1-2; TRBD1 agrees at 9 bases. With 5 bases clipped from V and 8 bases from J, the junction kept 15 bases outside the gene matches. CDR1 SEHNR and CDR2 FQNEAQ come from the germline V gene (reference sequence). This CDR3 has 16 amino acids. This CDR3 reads CASSERDRDSSYGYTF. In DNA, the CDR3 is TGTGCCAGCAGCGAGCGGGACAGGGACTCCTCCTACGGCTACACCTTC.

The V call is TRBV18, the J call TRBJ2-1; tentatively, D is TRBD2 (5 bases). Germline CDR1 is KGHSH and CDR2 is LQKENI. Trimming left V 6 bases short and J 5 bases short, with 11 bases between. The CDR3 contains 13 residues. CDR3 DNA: TGTGCCAGCTCGTCCGGGGTCCACAATGAGCAGTTCTTC. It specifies CASSSGVHNEQFF. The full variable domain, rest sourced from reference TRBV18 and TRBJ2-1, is NAGVMQNPRHLVRRRGQEARLRCSPMKGHSHVYWYRQLPEEGLKFMVYLQKENIIDESGMPKERFSAEFPKEGPSILRIQQVVRGDSAAYFCASSSGVHNEQFFGPGTRLTVL.

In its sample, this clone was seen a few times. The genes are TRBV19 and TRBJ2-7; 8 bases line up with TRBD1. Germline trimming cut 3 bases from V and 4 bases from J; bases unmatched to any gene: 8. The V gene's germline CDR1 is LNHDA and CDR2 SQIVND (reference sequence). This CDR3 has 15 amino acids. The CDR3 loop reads CASSITAGGRYEQYF. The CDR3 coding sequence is TGTGCCAGTAGTATTACGGCAGGGGGCCGATACGAGCAGTACTTC.